The 10 T cell receptor beta chains reported below all come from one sample, sequenced in a study of cytomegalovirus exposure and HLA in healthy donors. Both 60 Vbeta primers and 13 Jbeta primers went into the PCR. The method was immunoSEQ multiplex PCR; TCRdb's version includes in-frame clones alone and lacks a portion of them. The sample consists of over 150,000 clones, about four fifths of them appearing once. Sequencing was carried out using PBMCs. These receptors were collected from a man aged 25 to 45 in good health and CMV-seropositive.

The chain combines TRBV19 with TRBJ1-2, with 9 bases lining up with TRBD1. CDR1 is LNHDA, CDR2 SQIVND, per germline (reference sequence). V trimming: 4 bases; J trimming: 4 bases; junction bases outside the gene matches: 4. The CDR3 runs 14 residues. For the CDR3, the DNA is TGTGCCAGTAGTAATCCGGGACAGGGCTATGGCTACACCTTC. It is translated as CASSNPGQGYGYTF.

There are a few counts of this clone. This chain joins TRBV5-4 and TRBJ2-3; 8 nucleotides agree with TRBD2. The germline gives CDR1 SGHNT, CDR2 YYREEE (reference sequence). Trimming took 0 bases from V and 4 from J; bases not matched to a gene: 7. The CDR3 contains 16 residues. The CDR3 region has the DNA TGTGCCAGCAGCTTGGAGGGGGGACTAGTCGCAGATACGCAGTATTTT. This gives the protein CASSLEGGLVADTQYF.

The V call is TRBV5-1, the J call TRBJ2-7; TRBD1 matches 8 bases. The V gene's germline CDR1 is SGHRS and CDR2 YFSETQ. After removal of 4 bases from V and 3 bases from J, the junction contained 6 bases not matched to a gene. This CDR3 is 14 amino acids long. CDR3: CASSARQGSYEQYF. The CDR3 DNA sequence: TGCGCCAGCAGCGCAAGACAGGGGAGCTACGAGCAGTACTTC.

J is TRBJ2-6 and V is TRBV5-1; possible D gene TRBD1, 6 bases. CDR1 and CDR2 from the germline V gene are SGHRS and YFSETQ. Trimming removed 0 bases from V and 0 bases from J, with 10 bases in between. This CDR3 is built from 17 residues. CDR3 bases: TGCGCCAGCAGCTTGGCTGTAGGGGGCTCTGGGGCCAACGTCCTGACTTTC. This encodes CASSLAVGGSGANVLTF.

The rearrangement uses TRBV5-1 and TRBJ2-1; TRBD1 matches 9 bases. Germline lookup yields CDR1 SGHRS and CDR2 YFSETQ. The CDR3 consists of 19 residues. The junction had 14 bases not matched to a gene; V was cut back by 0 bases and J by 4 bases. CDR3 protein: CASSLGTGGSPSFYNEQFF. The CDR3 region has the DNA TGCGCCAGCAGCTTGGGAACAGGGGGCTCACCTTCATTTTACAATGAGCAGTTCTTC.

The rearrangement links TRBV7-8 to TRBJ1-3, with TRBD1 matching over 10 bases. After removal of 3 bases from V and 6 bases from J, the junction contained 5 bases not matched to a gene. Germline CDR1 and CDR2: SGHVS and FQNEAQ. The CDR3 is 15 amino acids. The CDR3 bases are TGTGCCAGCAGCTTGGGACAGGGGCGTATAAACACCATATATTTT. As protein: CASSLGQGRINTIYF.

This clone was picked up one time. The rearrangement uses TRBV9 and TRBJ1-1; weak D call: TRBD1 (6 bases). Germline CDR1 is SGDLS and CDR2 is YYNGEE. There are 14 residues in the CDR3. V was trimmed by 3 bases and J by 8 bases, leaving 17 bases between them. The CDR3, as DNA: TGTGCCAGCAGCGACCGACAAGGGGGTAGGGAAGCTTTCTTT. Translation gives CASSDRQGGREAFF. Combining the CDR3 with reference TRBV9 and TRBJ1-1 gives the whole variable domain DSGVTQTPKHLITATGQRVTLRCSPRSGDLSVYWYQQSLDQGLQFLIQYYNGEERAKGNILERFSAQQFPDLHSELNLSSLELGDSALYFCASSDRQGGREAFFGQGTRLTVV.

The chain is built from TRBV7-2 and TRBJ2-3; 8 positions match TRBD2. Germline loops: CDR1 SGHTA, CDR2 FQGNSA. The CDR3 runs 18 residues. Losses at the gene ends were 6 bases for V and 0 bases for J; bases not matched to a gene: 14. As DNA, the CDR3 is TGTGCCAGCAGTTTCTTAGCGGGGAGAACCTCTAGCACAGATACGCAGTATTTT. Protein: CASSFLAGRTSSTDTQYF.

The chain is built from TRBV27 and TRBJ2-1, with 12 bases matching TRBD2. Germline CDR1 is MNHEY and CDR2 is SMNVEV (reference sequence). The CDR3 sequence is 18 residues long. Trimming took 3 bases from V and 0 from J; bases not matched to a gene: 6. In DNA, the CDR3 is TGTGCCAGCAGTTTTGGACTAGCGGGATTCCCCTCCTACAATGAGCAGTTCTTC. Translating gives CASSFGLAGFPSYNEQFF.

The chain combines TRBV18 with TRBJ1-1; TRBD1 might be the D (5 bases). Between the trimmed V and J ends, which lost 2 bases and 5 bases, there was a span of 21 bases. CDR3 length: 17 residues. Germline CDR1 and CDR2: KGHSH and LQKENI. For the CDR3, the DNA is TGTGCCAGCTCACCAGGTCGCGGGGGGACCTCGGGGACTGAAGCTTTCTTT. Residues: CASSPGRGGTSGTEAFF.